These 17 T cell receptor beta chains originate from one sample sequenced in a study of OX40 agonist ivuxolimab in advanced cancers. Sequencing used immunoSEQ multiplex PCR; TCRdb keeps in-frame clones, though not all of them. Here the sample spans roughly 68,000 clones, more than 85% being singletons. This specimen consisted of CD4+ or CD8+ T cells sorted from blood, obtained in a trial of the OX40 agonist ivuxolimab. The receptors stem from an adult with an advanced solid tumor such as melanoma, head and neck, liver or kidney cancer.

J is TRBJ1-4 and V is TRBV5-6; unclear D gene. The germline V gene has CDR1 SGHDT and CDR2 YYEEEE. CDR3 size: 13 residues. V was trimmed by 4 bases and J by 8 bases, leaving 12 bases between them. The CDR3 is CASSTPEEEKLFF. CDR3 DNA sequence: TGTGCCAGCAGCACCCCCGAAGAGGAAAAACTGTTTTTT.

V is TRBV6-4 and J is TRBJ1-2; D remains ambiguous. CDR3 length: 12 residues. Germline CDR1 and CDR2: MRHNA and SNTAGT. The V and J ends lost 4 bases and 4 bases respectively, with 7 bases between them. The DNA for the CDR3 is TGTGCCAGCAGTGTACGGATCTATGGCTACACCTTC. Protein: CASSVRIYGYTF.

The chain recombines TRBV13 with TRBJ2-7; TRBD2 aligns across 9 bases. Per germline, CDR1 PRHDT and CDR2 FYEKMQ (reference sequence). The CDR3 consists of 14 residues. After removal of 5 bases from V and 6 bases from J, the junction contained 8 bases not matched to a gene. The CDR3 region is CASSAPGLASEQYF. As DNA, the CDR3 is TGTGCCAGCAGCGCGCCGGGACTAGCTTCCGAGCAGTACTTC.

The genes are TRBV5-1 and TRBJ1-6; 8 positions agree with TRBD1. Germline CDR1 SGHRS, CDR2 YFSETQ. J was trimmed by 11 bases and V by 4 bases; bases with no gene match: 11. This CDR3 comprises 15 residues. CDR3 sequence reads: CASSAGTGLSTPLHF. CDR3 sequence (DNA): TGCGCCAGCAGCGCCGGGACAGGTCTTTCCACACCCCTCCACTTT.

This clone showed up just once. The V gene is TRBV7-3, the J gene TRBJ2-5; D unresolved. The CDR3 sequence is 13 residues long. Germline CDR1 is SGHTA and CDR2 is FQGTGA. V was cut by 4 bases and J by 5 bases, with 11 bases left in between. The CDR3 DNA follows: TGTGCCAGCAGCTCCCACCGTGAGGAGACCCAGTACTTC. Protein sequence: CASSSHREETQYF.

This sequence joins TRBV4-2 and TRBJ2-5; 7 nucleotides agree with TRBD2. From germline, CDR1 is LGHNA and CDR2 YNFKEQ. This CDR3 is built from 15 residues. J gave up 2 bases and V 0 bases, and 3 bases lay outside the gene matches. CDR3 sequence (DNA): TGTGCCAGCAGCCAAGAGGGAGCGGGACAAGAGACCCAGTACTTC. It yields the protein CASSQEGAGQETQYF.

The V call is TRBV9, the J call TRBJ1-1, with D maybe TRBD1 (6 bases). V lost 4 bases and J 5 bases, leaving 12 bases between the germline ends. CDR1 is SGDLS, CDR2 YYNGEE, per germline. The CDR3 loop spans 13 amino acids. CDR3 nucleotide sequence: TGTGCCAGCAGCCCCGGGGGGCAGACTGAAGCTTTCTTT. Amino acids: CASSPGGQTEAFF.

CDR3 sequence reads: CASSLMSGSYEQYF. The DNA for the CDR3 is TGCGCCAGCAGCTTGATGAGCGGGAGCTACGAGCAGTACTTC. V gene TRBV5-1 combines with J gene TRBJ2-7; 8 nucleotides match TRBD2. The CDR3 loop spans 14 amino acids. Germline CDR1 reads SGHRS; CDR2 reads YFSETQ. Germline trimming cut 1 base from V and 3 bases from J; bases unmatched to any gene: 3. Together with reference TRBV5-1 and TRBJ2-7, the CDR3 gives the full variable domain: KAGVTQTPRYLIKTRGQQVTLSCSPISGHRSVSWYQQTPGQGLQFLFEYFSETQRNKGNFPGRFSGRQFSNSRSEMNVSTLELGDSALYLCASSLMSGSYEQYFGPGTRLTVT.

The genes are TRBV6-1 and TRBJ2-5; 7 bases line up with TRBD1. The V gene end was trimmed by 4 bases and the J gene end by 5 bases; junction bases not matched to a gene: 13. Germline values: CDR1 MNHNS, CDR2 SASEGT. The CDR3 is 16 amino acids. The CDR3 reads CASSGGQEGVRETQYF. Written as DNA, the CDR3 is TGTGCCAGCAGTGGAGGACAGGAAGGAGTCCGGGAGACCCAGTACTTC.

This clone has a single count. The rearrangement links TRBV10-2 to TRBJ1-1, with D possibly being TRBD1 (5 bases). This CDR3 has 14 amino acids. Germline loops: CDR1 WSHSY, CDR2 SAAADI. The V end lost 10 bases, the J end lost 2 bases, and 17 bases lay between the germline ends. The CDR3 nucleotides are TGCGCCACCCTGCCGGGGGGGGGAAACACTGAAGCTTTCTTT. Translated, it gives CATLPGGGNTEAFF.

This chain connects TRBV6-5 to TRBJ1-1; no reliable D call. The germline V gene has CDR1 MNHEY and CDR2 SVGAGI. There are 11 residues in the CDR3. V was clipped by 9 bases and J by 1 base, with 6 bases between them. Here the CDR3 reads CASFRNTEAFF. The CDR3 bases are TGTGCCAGTTTTAGGAACACTGAAGCTTTCTTT.

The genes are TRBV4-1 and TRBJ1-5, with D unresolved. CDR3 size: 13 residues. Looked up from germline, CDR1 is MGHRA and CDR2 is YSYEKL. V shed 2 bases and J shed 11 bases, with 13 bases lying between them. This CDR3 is CASSQSPEYSQHF. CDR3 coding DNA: TGCGCCAGCAGCCAATCGCCCGAATATTCCCAGCATTTT.

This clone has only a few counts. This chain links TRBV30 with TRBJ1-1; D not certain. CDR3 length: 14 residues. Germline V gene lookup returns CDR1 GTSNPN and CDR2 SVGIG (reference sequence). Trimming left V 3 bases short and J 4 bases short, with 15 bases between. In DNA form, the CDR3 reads TGTGCCTGGAGCAAAGATGGGATTTTCACTGAAGCTTTCTTT. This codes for CAWSKDGIFTEAFF.

The CDR3 here is CASSEAGDGLTDTQYF. CDR3 nucleotides: TGTGCCAGCAGTGAAGCGGGCGACGGGTTGACAGATACGCAGTATTTT. The chain recombines TRBV6-1 with TRBJ2-3; D is ambiguous. The germline V gene has CDR1 MNHNS and CDR2 SASEGT. The ends were cut back, 0 bases at V and 3 bases at J, with 13 bases in the middle. The CDR3 consists of 16 residues.

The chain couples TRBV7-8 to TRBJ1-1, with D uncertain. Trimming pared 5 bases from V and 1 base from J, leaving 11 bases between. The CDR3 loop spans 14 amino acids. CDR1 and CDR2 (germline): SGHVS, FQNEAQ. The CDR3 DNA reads TGTGCCAGCAGCACTCGGGCCGCGAACACTGAAGCTTTCTTT. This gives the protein CASSTRAANTEAFF. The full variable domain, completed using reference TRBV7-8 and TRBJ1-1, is GAGVSQSPRYKVAKRGQDVALRCDPISGHVSLFWYQQALGQGPEFLTYFQNEAQLDKSGLPSDRFFAERPEGSVSTLKIQRTQQEDSAVYLCASSTRAANTEAFFGQGTRLTVV.

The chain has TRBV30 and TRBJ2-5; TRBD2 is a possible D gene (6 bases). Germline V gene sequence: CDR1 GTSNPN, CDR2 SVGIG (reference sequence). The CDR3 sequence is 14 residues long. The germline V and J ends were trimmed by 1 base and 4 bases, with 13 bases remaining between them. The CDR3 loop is CAWSDSRRGETQYF. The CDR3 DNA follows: TGTGCCTGGAGTGATTCCCGGAGGGGAGAGACCCAGTACTTC.

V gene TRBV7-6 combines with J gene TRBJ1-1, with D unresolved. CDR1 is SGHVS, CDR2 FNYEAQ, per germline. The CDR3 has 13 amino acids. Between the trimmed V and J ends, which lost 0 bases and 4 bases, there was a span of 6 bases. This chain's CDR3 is CASSLAQRTEAFF. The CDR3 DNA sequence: TGTGCCAGCAGCTTAGCGCAGCGCACTGAAGCTTTCTTT.